This T cell receptor (beta chain) was recorded in a study of blood T cell repertoires in COVID-19. For the study at large: Collection of acute and convalescent COVID-19 samples took place in the United States, Italy and Spain. The cDNA or gDNA used as material had been derived from T cells, B-cell-depleted T cells, or PBMCs.

The germline V gene encodes CDR1 MNHNS and CDR2 SASEGT. The CDR3 length is 15 residues. Losses at the gene ends were 2 bases for V and 3 bases for J; bases not matched to a gene: 2. In the authors' methods: Using reference gene primer amplification, nucleated cell counts were estimated. Assay used: immunoSEQ multiplex PCR; TCRdb lists only in-frame clones, some missing. The V and J calls and the clone size are those of that table, but D and trimming were determined from the DNA. The table lists some 200,000 clones, roughly 84% of them singletons. The sequence was collected from an older woman with acute or convalescent COVID-19. The chain links TRBV6-1 to TRBJ1-1; 11 positions agree with TRBD1. Input material: peripheral blood. CDR3 in amino acids: CASSEMGQGDTEAFF. In DNA, the CDR3 is TGTGCCAGCAGTGAAATGGGACAGGGGGACACTGAAGCTTTCTTT.